This TCR beta chain was retrieved from a study of blood T cells in healthy people across ages. Healthy Caucasian individuals from Russia aged about 6 to 90 served as donors. Details on this clonotype: Antigen unknown.

Together with a sample-barcoded 5' primer, a J-beta primer mix was included in a second PCR lasting about 7 to 11 cycles. TCRdb used MiXCR to reprocess the 5' RACE reads, holding one entry per CDR3 protein. This table has roughly 830,000 distinct CDR3 sequences, around 68% appearing once. General study points: While age rose, TCR beta diversity per million T cells dropped in a roughly linear way. Bulk PBMC profiling left naive and antigen-experienced comparisons inconclusive.

The sequence was obtained from a man aged 25 to 45 in good health. Sequencing input: blood.

The CDR3 nucleotides are TGTGCCAGCAGCGCGGGGCGTGAGGGCATTCAGTACTTC. Translation gives CASSAGREGIQYF. The V call is TRBV9, the J call TRBJ2-4; D tentatively reads TRBD1 or TRBD2 (5 bases each). The V end was cut by 3 bases, the J end by 9 bases, with 13 bases between. Looked up from germline, CDR1 is SGDLS and CDR2 is YYNGEE. This CDR3 comprises 13 residues.